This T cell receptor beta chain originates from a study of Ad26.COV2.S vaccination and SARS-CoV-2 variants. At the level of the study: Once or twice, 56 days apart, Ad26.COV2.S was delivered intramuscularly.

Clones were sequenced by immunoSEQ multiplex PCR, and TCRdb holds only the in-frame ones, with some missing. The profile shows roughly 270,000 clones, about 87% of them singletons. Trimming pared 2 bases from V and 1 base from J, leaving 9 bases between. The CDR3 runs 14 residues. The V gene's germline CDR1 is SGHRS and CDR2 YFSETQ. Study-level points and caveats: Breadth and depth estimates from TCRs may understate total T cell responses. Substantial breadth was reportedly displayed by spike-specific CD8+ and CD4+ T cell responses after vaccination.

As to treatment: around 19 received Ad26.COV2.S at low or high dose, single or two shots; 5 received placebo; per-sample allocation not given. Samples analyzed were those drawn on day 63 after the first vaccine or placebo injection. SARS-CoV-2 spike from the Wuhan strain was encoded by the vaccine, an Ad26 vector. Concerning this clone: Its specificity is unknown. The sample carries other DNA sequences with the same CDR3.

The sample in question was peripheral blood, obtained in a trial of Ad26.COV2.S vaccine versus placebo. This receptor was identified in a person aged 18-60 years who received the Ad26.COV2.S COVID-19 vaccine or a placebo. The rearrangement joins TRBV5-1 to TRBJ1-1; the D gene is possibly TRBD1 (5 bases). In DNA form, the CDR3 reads TGCGCCAGCAGCTTCGGCAGGGAGAACACTGAAGCTTTCTTT. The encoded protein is CASSFGRENTEAFF.